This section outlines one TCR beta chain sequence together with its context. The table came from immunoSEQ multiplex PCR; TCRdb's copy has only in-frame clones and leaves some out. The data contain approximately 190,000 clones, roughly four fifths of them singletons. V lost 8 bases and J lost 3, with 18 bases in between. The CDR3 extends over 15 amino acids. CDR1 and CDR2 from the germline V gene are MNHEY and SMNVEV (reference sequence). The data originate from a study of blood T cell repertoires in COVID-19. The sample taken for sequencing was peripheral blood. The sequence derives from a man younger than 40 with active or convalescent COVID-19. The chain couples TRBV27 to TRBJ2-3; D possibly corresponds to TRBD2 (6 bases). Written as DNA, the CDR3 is TGTGCCAGCGCGCTTACATGGGCGGGGACAGATACGCAGTATTTT. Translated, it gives CASALTWAGTDTQYF.